The 12 T cell receptor beta chains below come from one sample, sequenced in a study of T cell changes during pregnancy in multiple sclerosis (dated by TCRdb to between 2018 and 2020). Library generation was performed with the immunoSEQ multiplex PCR assay. Entries here come from immuneACCESS through TCRdb and include only in-frame sequences with V and J called. Some clones fail to appear in such tables; in the studies checked, an unresolved V gene covers under half of the shortfall, and the cause of the remainder is unknown. Here the sample has about 100,000 clones; more than 85% occur a single time. The ten largest clones capture 3.1% of the sample. Sample: peripheral blood, taken in the second trimester of pregnancy. The receptors come from a female donor with multiple sclerosis, enrolled in a pregnancy study.

This chain links TRBV7-2 with TRBJ1-5; D is undetermined. The CDR3 is 13 residues long. The V end was cut by 2 bases, the J end by 4 bases, with 6 bases between. From germline, CDR1 is SGHTA and CDR2 FQGNSA. CDR3 coding DNA: TGTGCCAGCAGCTTATCAGGAAATCAGCCCCAGCATTTT. Protein product: CASSLSGNQPQHF.

The chain employs TRBV15 and TRBJ1-4; D remains ambiguous. Germline V gene sequence: CDR1 LNHNV, CDR2 YYDKDF (reference sequence). The CDR3 totals 14 residues. Trimming stripped 1 base from V and 6 bases from J, with 9 bases between. In DNA, the CDR3 is TGTGCCACCAGCAGAGCGAGAGTCGATGAAAAACTGTTTTTT. It translates to CATSRARVDEKLFF.

This chain uses TRBV30 with TRBJ2-4; D call uncertain. CDR1 and CDR2 (germline): GTSNPN, SVGIG (reference sequence). The CDR3 length is 13 residues. Trimming shortened V by 7 bases and J by 0 bases, and 10 bases separated the two germline ends. The CDR3 is CALSPIAKNIQYF. CDR3 bases: TGTGCCTTAAGCCCGATAGCCAAAAACATTCAGTACTTC.

The V call is TRBV29-1, the J call TRBJ2-3, with 14 positions matching TRBD2. CDR1 and CDR2 from the germline V gene are SQVTM and ANQGSEA. CDR3 length: 14 amino acids. V lost 6 bases, J lost 4 bases, and 3 bases stayed unmatched. The CDR3 region is CSVLTSGRADTQYF. In DNA form, the CDR3 reads TGCAGCGTCCTGACTAGCGGGAGGGCAGATACGCAGTATTTT.

The chain is built from TRBV7-9 and TRBJ1-2; D perhaps matches TRBD1 (5 bases). Germline CDR1 SEHNR, CDR2 FQNEAQ (reference sequence). The CDR3 is made up of 16 amino acids. V dropped 4 bases and J dropped 1 base, with 16 bases sitting between them. The CDR3 reads CASSSSGRAGNYGYTF. The CDR3 DNA sequence: TGTGCCAGCAGCTCCAGTGGCAGGGCCGGTAACTATGGCTACACCTTC.

This clone was counted between two and nine times. V and J are TRBV7-9 and TRBJ1-3; D unclear. V was pared by 3 bases and J by 5 bases, with 11 bases between. This CDR3 region has 14 residues. Germline assignment: CDR1 SEHNR and CDR2 FQNEAQ (reference sequence). CDR3 DNA: TGTGCCAGCAGCTTCGGAGGAGGGAGAAACACCATATATTTT. Protein sequence: CASSFGGGRNTIYF.

V is TRBV7-6 and J is TRBJ2-3, with 7 bases lining up with TRBD1. The CDR3 runs to 15 residues. V lost 1 base and J lost 3; bases outside the gene matches: 4. Germline CDR1 SGHVS, CDR2 FNYEAQ. The CDR3 nucleotides read TGTGCCAGCAGCTTAGTAAGGGGGCAGACAGATACGCAGTATTTT. It translates to CASSLVRGQTDTQYF.

In the case of this clone: The sample contains more than one DNA sequence encoding this CDR3. The CDR3: CASSLAGGSSYNEQFF. The CDR3 DNA is TGCGCCAGCAGCTTGGCCGGAGGGAGCTCCTACAATGAGCAGTTCTTC. The chain has TRBV5-1 and TRBJ2-1; possibly TRBD2 for D (6 bases). The V gene's germline CDR1 is SGHRS and CDR2 YFSETQ. The CDR3 totals 16 residues. V lost 0 bases and J lost 0, with 10 bases in between.

This clone was observed many times. This sequence joins TRBV4-3 and TRBJ1-4, with D unresolved. CDR3 length: 15 amino acids. With 1 base removed from V and 10 bases from J, the gap between germline ends came to 16 bases. Germline V gene lookup returns CDR1 LGHNA and CDR2 YSLEER. The CDR3 is CASSQVGGLASKLFF. The CDR3 DNA is TGCGCCAGCAGCCAAGTTGGAGGTTTAGCGTCAAAACTGTTTTTT.

This chain uses TRBV5-6 with TRBJ2-7, with TRBD2 matching 7 bases. The CDR3 has 13 amino acids. The V and J ends lost 2 bases and 7 bases, in that order; junction bases with no gene match: 6. In germline, CDR1 is SGHDT, CDR2 YYEEEE. The CDR3 region has the DNA TGTGCCAGCAGCTTTGGCGGGAGTAATGAGCAGTACTTC. It encodes CASSFGGSNEQYF.

The chain links TRBV5-6 to TRBJ1-4, with 7 bases fitting TRBD1. Looked up from germline, CDR1 is SGHDT and CDR2 is YYEEEE. This CDR3 has 15 amino acids. V was pared by 0 bases and J by 8 bases, with 7 bases of the junction left unmatched. In DNA, the CDR3 is TGTGCCAGCAGCTTGGACCAGGGGGGTAGAGAAAAACTGTTTTTT. This encodes CASSLDQGGREKLFF.

V usage is TRBV2 and J usage is TRBJ2-1; 9 bases agree with TRBD2. Germline values: CDR1 SNHLY, CDR2 FYNNEI. Trimming at V came to 4 bases and at J to 4 bases, leaving 8 bases not matched to a gene. This CDR3 has 16 amino acids. CDR3 DNA sequence: TGTGCCAGCAGTGCGGGTGGACTAGCGAATTACAATGAGCAGTTCTTC. Protein: CASSAGGLANYNEQFF.